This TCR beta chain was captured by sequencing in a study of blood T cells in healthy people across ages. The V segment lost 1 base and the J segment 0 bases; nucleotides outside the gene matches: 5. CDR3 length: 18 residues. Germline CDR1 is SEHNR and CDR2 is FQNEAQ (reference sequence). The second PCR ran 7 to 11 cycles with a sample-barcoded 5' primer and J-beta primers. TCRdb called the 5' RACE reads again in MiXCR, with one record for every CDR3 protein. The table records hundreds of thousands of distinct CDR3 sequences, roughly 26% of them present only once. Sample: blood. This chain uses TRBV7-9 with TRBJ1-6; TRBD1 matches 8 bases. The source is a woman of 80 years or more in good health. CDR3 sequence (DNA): TGTGCCAGCAGCTTAGACCCCAGGGGGCTCTCCTATAATTCACCCCTCCACTTT. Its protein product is CASSLDPRGLSYNSPLHF. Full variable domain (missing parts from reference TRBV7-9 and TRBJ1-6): DTGVSQNPRHKITKRGQNVTFRCDPISEHNRLYWYRQTLGQGPEFLTYFQNEAQLEKSRLLSDRFSAERPKGSFSTLEIQRTEQGDSAMYLCASSLDPRGLSYNSPLHFGNGTRLTVT.